This is a list of T cell receptor beta chains from one sample in a study of regulatory T cells in long-lasting Graves disease. From the multiplex PCR reads, TCRdb called clonotypes with MiXCR, one entry per CDR3 protein. Among about 470,000 distinct CDR3 sequences listed, 15% were seen once. These same records also appear under a second study, on T cells in Graves' hyperthyroidism and ophthalmopathy.

The source material was peripheral blood mononuclear cells (PBMCs), sampled at new diagnosis, from a patient treated with antithyroid drugs. The receptors stem from a woman in her 30s with Graves disease. Each CDR3 is given with its conserved first and last residue. A D gene is named only where the DNA matches it firmly. The listing skips clone size in some rows; elsewhere it reads once, few, many or a size class.

d_gene	j_gene	abundance	v_gene	CDR3aa	CDR3nt
NA	TRBJ1-2	NA	TRBV27	CASSNPTEGYTF	TGTGCCAGCAGCAATCCGACTGAGGGCTACACCTTC
NA	TRBJ2-3	many	TRBV5-1	CASSLRGGGDTDTQYF	TGCGCCAGCAGCCTCCGGGGAGGCGGTGACACAGATACGCAGTATTTT
NA	TRBJ2-3	many	TRBV30	CAWSVGPQGTDTQYF	TGTGCCTGGAGTGTTGGACCCCAGGGGACAGATACGCAGTATTTT
TRBD1	TRBJ1-5	many	TRBV6-2/TRBV6-3	CASNGGQGQPQHF	TGTGCCAGCAATGGGGGACAGGGGCAGCCCCAGCATTTT
NA	TRBJ2-1	many	TRBV7-9	CASSPLGGSYNEQFF	TGTGCCAGCAGCCCCTTAGGGGGCTCCTACAATGAGCAGTTCTTC
NA	TRBJ1-6	NA	TRBV2	CATGRGDSPLHF	TGTGCCACCGGCAGGGGTGATTCACCCCTCCACTTT
TRBD2	TRBJ2-7	many	TRBV20-1	CSASGELAGSYEQYF	TGCAGTGCTAGTGGAGAACTAGCGGGGTCCTACGAGCAGTACTTC
TRBD2	TRBJ2-3	many	TRBV7-3	CASSLNPTSGGSRSDTQYF	TGTGCCAGCAGCCTAAACCCGACTAGCGGGGGATCAAGGTCAGATACGCAGTATTTT
TRBD1	TRBJ1-5	many	TRBV18	CASSPDRAVQPQHF	TGTGCCAGCTCACCCGACAGGGCGGTACAGCCCCAGCATTTT
TRBD1	TRBJ2-3	many	TRBV12-5	CASGYRTGEPAQYF	TGTGCTAGTGGATACCGGACAGGCGAACCTGCTCAGTATTTT
TRBD2	TRBJ2-5	NA	TRBV6-2/TRBV6-3	CASSYLLAGSLKETQYF	TGTGCCAGCAGTTACCTGCTAGCGGGATCCCTGAAAGAGACCCAGTACTTC
TRBD2	TRBJ2-5	few	TRBV3-1	CASSQEMTSGRARETQYF	TGTGCCAGCAGCCAAGAAATGACTAGCGGGAGGGCCAGGGAGACCCAGTACTTC
NA	TRBJ1-5	NA	TRBV4-1	CASSQVGRGHNQPQHF	TGCGCCAGCAGCCAAGTTGGCAGAGGACACAATCAGCCCCAGCATTTT
TRBD2	TRBJ2-5	many	TRBV20-1	CSAIAGVLETQYF	TGCAGTGCAATAGCGGGAGTTCTGGAGACCCAGTACTTC
NA	TRBJ1-1	many	TRBV28	CASPPSPVEMNTEAFF	TGTGCCAGCCCTCCTTCCCCCGTAGAGATGAACACTGAAGCTTTCTTT
NA	TRBJ1-1	once	TRBV19	CASKRLPDTEAFF	TGTGCCAGTAAACGACTGCCTGACACTGAAGCTTTCTTT
NA	TRBJ2-3	NA	TRBV18	CASSGGSADTQYF	TGTGCCAGCTCAGGAGGGAGCGCAGATACGCAGTATTTT
NA	TRBJ2-7	NA	TRBV5-1	CASSPGTKIAYEQYF	TGCGCCAGCAGCCCTGGGACCAAAATAGCCTACGAGCAGTACTTC
TRBD2	TRBJ2-1	many	TRBV28	CASTNGGDTYYNEQFF	TGTGCCAGCACGAACGGGGGGGACACCTACTACAATGAGCAGTTCTTC
NA	TRBJ2-7	NA	TRBV9	CASSVTGSPYEQYF	TGTGCCAGCAGCGTTACGGGTTCTCCCTACGAGCAGTACTTC
NA	TRBJ1-2	few	TRBV10-3	CAIRRDTDAYGYTF	TGTGCCATCAGGAGGGACACAGACGCTTATGGCTACACCTTC
NA	TRBJ1-1	many	TRBV20-1	CSARAPEAFF	TGCAGTGCTAGAGCCCCTGAAGCTTTCTTT
TRBD1	TRBJ2-2	NA	TRBV18	CASCPDRVNTGELFF	TGTGCCAGCTGCCCCGACAGGGTGAACACCGGGGAGCTGTTTTTT
TRBD1	TRBJ2-7	many	TRBV18	CASSPTGADYEQYF	TGTGCCAGCTCACCAACAGGGGCGGACTACGAGCAGTACTTC
NA	TRBJ2-7	few	TRBV29-1	CSVEELGWGSYEQYF	TGCAGCGTTGAGGAATTGGGATGGGGCTCCTACGAGCAGTACTTC